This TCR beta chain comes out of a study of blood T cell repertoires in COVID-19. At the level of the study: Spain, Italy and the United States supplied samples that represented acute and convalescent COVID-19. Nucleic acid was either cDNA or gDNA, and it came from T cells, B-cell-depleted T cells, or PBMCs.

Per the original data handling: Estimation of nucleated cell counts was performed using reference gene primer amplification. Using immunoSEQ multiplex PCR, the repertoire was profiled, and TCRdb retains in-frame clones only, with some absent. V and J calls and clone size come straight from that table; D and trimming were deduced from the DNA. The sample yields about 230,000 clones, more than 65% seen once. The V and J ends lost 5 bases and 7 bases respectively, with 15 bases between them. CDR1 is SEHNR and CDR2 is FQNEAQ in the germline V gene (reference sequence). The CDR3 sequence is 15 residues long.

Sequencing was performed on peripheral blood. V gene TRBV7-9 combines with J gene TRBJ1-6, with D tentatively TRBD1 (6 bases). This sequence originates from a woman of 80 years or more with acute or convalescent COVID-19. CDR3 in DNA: TGTGCCAGCAGCCCTCACAGGGTGGAGAATTCACCCCTCCACTTT. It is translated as CASSPHRVENSPLHF.